This TCR beta chain was captured in a study of T cell repertoires in cytomegalovirus infection. Study-level background: Used in the study were CMV epitopes, some recently identified and HLA-C-restricted, others well-studied and HLA-B-restricted.

As regards this clonotype: As yet, its antigen is unknown.

Findings of the study overall: CMV-specific TCR beta clonotypes restricted by HLA-C were the ones dominating the ex vivo response.

CDR3 length: 14 amino acids. Germline CDR1 is MNHEY and CDR2 is SMNVEV (reference sequence). The trim removed 5 bases at V and 4 bases at J, leaving 7 bases unmatched. From the reads, TCRdb called clonotypes with MiXCR, one entry per CDR3 protein. The sample contains approximately 1,000,000 distinct CDR3 sequences, 30% to 40% of which appear only once. The sample was cultured CD8+ T cells from PBMCs, taken from culture after CMV antigen stimulation. J is TRBJ2-7 and V is TRBV27; 8 bases fit TRBD1. This receptor was identified in a human donor in good health (CMV status not recorded). Some clones in this sample may be carry-over from other donors' samples. CDR3 nucleotide sequence: TGTGCCAGCAGTGCCAGACAGGGGCTGTACGAGCAGTACGTC. This gives the protein CASSARQGLYEQYV.